This T cell receptor beta chain was recovered during a study of blood T cell repertoires in COVID-19. CDR3 size: 18 residues. Germline assignment: CDR1 SGHDT and CDR2 YYEEEE. After removal of 4 bases from V and 4 bases from J, the junction contained 19 bases not matched to a gene. Data came from immunoSEQ multiplex PCR; TCRdb stores just in-frame clones and leaves some out. The table includes roughly 250,000 clones, approximately 86% detected once. The clonotype comes from a woman aged 25 to 39 with acute COVID-19. V is TRBV5-6 and J is TRBJ1-2, with 7 nucleotides matching TRBD1. The sequenced sample was PBMCs or T cells enriched from blood (not recorded which). CDR3: CASSPPSLLLTGPYGYTF. The CDR3 DNA is TGTGCCAGCAGCCCCCCCTCCCTACTCTTGACAGGGCCCTATGGCTACACCTTC.